Listed below are T cell receptor beta chains from one sample, sequenced in a study of a mutant IDH1 vaccine in newly diagnosed glioma. No antigens are known for them. This table comes from immunoSEQ multiplex PCR, and its TCRdb copy is limited to in-frame clones, with some not included. The sample includes about 54,000 clones, 80% to 85% of them seen just once. Sequencing was performed on PBMCs, taken from a glioma patient whose treatment included an IDH1 peptide vaccine. Receptor source: a woman aged 18-30 years with glioma. Both conserved end residues are part of each CDR3. The order of the fields is D gene, J gene, V gene, CDR3 protein. D genes are given only for firm matches.

>.|TRBJ2-7|TRBV7-9
CASSIADYEQYF
>.|TRBJ1-5|TRBV19
CASKAQSNQPQHF
>.|TRBJ2-1|TRBV9
CASSARGTPYNEQFF
>TRBD2|TRBJ2-1|TRBV5-1
CASSFGEAGSYNEQFF
>.|TRBJ2-2|TRBV6-6
CASSGAGELFF
>TRBD2|TRBJ2-5|TRBV18
CASSPEAGGSQYF
>TRBD2|TRBJ2-2|TRBV13
CASSSGLASTGELFF
>.|TRBJ2-6|TRBV15
CATSSSTNVLTF
>TRBD1|TRBJ2-3|TRBV13
CASSLRQGAADTQYF
>.|TRBJ2-3|TRBV7-8
CASSLRGSGSDTQYF
>.|TRBJ1-6|TRBV14
CASSQVSPYSPLHF
>TRBD2|TRBJ2-7|TRBV10-1
CASSATSGRAGEQYF
>TRBD1|TRBJ2-2|TRBV27
CASSLDRVGAGELFF
>TRBD2|TRBJ2-5|TRBV6-6
CASRPGLAGQETQYF
>TRBD1|TRBJ2-1|TRBV2
CASRPTTGGFNNEQFF
>.|TRBJ2-3|TRBV7-7
CASSLGTTSGTDTQYF
>.|TRBJ2-2|TRBV4-3
CASSRSLPPNTGELFF
>TRBD1|TRBJ1-4|TRBV5-6
CASSSSRDRATEKLFF
>.|TRBJ1-1|TRBV6-6
CASSYTAGNTEAFF
>.|TRBJ2-1|TRBV9
CASSVGLGGSYNEQFF
>.|TRBJ2-3|TRBV2
CASSDGGFTDTQYF
>.|TRBJ2-1|TRBV7-9
CASSFAPSNEQFF
>TRBD2|TRBJ2-3|TRBV5-4
CASSLLRAGDTQYF
>TRBD1|TRBJ2-3|TRBV5-6
CAGGQGARDTQYF
>.|TRBJ2-2|TRBV23-1
CASSGGLDSENTGELFF
>TRBD2|TRBJ2-7|TRBV29-1
CSVESRLAGSYEQYF
>.|TRBJ1-1|TRBV29-1
CSAIQGLNTEAFF
>TRBD1|TRBJ1-1|TRBV10-3
CAISGPGQGTFTTEAFF
>.|TRBJ2-1|TRBV7-9
CASSLDGQSYNEQFF
>.|TRBJ2-3|TRBV19
CASSPGPGIGQYF
>TRBD1|TRBJ1-1|TRBV7-3
CASSLIGGSGTEAFF
>TRBD2|TRBJ2-7|TRBV6-1
CAINTSGSYEQYF
>.|TRBJ1-1|TRBV6-5
CASSYSQVNTEAFF
>TRBD1|TRBJ1-5|TRBV5-6
CASSPGQGGNQPQHF
>.|TRBJ2-3|TRBV27
CASSSARRDTQYF
>.|TRBJ1-6|TRBV6-1
CASSLQRGLHSPLHF
>.|TRBJ2-1|TRBV6-1
CASSDTNRASDEQFF
>TRBD1|TRBJ2-7|TRBV5-6
CASSPGQRLSYEQYF
>.|TRBJ2-5|TRBV6-4
CASSETVGVQETQYF
>.|TRBJ1-4|TRBV7-9
CASSLAQGSGEKLFF